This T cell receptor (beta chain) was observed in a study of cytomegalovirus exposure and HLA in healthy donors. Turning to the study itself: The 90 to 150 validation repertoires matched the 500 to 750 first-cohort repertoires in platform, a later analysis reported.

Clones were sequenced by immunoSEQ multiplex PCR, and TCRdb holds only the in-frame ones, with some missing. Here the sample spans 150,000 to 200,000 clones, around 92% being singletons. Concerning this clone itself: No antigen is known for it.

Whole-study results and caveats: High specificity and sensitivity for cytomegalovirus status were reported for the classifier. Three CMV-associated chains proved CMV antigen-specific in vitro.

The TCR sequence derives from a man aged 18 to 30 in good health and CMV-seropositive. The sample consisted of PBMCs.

CDR3 sequence: CASSFVTSGISTDTQYF. CDR3 DNA sequence: TGTGCCAGCAGCTTCGTTACAAGCGGGATTAGCACAGATACGCAGTATTTT. J is TRBJ2-3 and V is TRBV11-3; 7 nucleotides agree with TRBD2. The germline CDR1 and CDR2 sequences are SGHNT and YENEEA. J gave up 0 bases and V 3 bases, and 9 bases lay outside the gene matches. The CDR3 is made up of 17 amino acids.